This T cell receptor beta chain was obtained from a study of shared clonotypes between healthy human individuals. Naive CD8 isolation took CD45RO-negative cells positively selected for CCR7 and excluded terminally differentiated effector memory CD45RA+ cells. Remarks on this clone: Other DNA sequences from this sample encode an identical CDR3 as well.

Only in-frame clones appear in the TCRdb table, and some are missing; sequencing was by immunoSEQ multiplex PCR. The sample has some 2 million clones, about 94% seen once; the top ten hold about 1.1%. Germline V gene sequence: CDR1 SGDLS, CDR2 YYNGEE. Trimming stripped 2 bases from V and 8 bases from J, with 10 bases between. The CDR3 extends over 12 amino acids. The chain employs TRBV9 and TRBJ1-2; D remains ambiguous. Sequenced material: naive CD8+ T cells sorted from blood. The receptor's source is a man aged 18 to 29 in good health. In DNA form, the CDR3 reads TGTGCCAGCAGCGTGAGTGGGTCCGGCTACACCTTC. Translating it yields CASSVSGSGYTF.